The T cell receptor beta chain under discussion was sequenced for a study of blood T cell repertoires in COVID-19. Libraries were prepared by immunoSEQ multiplex PCR; TCRdb keeps only in-frame clonotypes and omits some of them. The sample gives some 370,000 clones, approximately 87% of which show up once; roughly a tenth is in the top ten. A note on this clone: This same CDR3 is encoded by further DNA sequences in the sample.

CDR3 length equals 14 residues. Looked up from germline, CDR1 is LGHDT and CDR2 is YNNKEL (reference sequence). Trimming took 4 bases from V and 1 from J, leaving 7 bases between them. This clonotype originated in a woman in her twenties or thirties with COVID-19, enrolled during active disease. The sequenced sample was peripheral blood. V gene TRBV3-1 (or the pseudogene TRBV3-2) combines with J gene TRBJ1-4, with D tentatively TRBD1 (5 bases). The CDR3 nucleotides are TGTGCCAGCAGCCCCCAGGGAACTAATGAAAAACTGTTTTTT. Residues: CASSPQGTNEKLFF.